Given below is one T cell receptor beta chain in context. This clone's antigen is unknown. Base qualities are not at hand, and no much larger clone is one base apart. This sample stems from a study of blood T cell repertoires in COVID-19 (dated by TCRdb to about 2020). Some background on the complete study: Samples covering the acute and convalescent phases of COVID-19 were provided by collaborators in the United States, Italy and Spain. Where HLA class I and class II types were available, the types were taken from metadata supplied by the sample provider, not from assay-based typing. Samples were obtained from the ongoing ImmuneRACE study (first 160 participants) and from about 1,300 subjects provided by 6 global collaborators. The dataset comprised deeply sampled blood TCRbeta repertoires from subjects exposed to, actively infected with, or recovered from COVID-19. A freely available public database, intended as a resource for researchers studying the immune response to SARS-CoV-2, is where the repertoires were released. The sample metadata nearly always contained a de-identified subject ID, COVID-19 status, age in years and sex. The prospective study material was composed of cDNA or gDNA derived from T cells, B-cell-depleted T cells, or PBMCs.

General study outcomes and caveats: How much clinical and demographic metadata was included differed by source and by participant, and the metadata was provided uncurated.

TCRbeta CDR3 regions were amplified from genomic DNA by means of the immunoSEQ Assay, a bias-controlled multiplex PCR. Concerning the study's data processing: The number of nucleated cells in each sample was estimated by amplification of reference gene primers within the assay. To quantify the absolute abundance of each unique TCRbeta CDR3 rearrangement, sequence reads were collapsed and filtered. Productive Simpson clonality was computed per sample as the square root of Simpson's diversity index over productive rearrangements. As stored in TCRdb, this immuneACCESS dataset retains in-frame rearrangements with V and J assigned. A fraction of the clones does not appear; measured against another copy, unresolved V genes explain less than half of the discrepancy, and the remainder lacks a known reason. Clone size and V and J calls were adopted from that table, with D and trimming inferred from the DNA. Across this sample there are fewer than 300,000 clones, with 91% seen only once. Under 3% of the sample is held by the ten biggest clonotypes.

At one collaborating source in Seattle, patients were enrolled during active infection and were followed longitudinally through the course of disease. Each collaborating institution followed its own protocols to collect whole blood in K2EDTA tubes. For TCRbeta analysis, collaborators shipped samples as frozen whole blood, isolated PBMCs, or DNA extracted from either of those sample types. The origin of this receptor is a person between 18 and 35 years old with COVID-19, enrolled during active disease. What was sequenced was peripheral blood.

The CDR3 in this case is CASSPGEYPNYGYTF. The nucleotides are TGTGCCAGCAGCCCAGGGGAGTATCCGAACTATGGCTACACCTTC. The rearranged chain carries TRBV14 and TRBJ1-2, and possibly TRBD1, on 6 matching bases. From the cysteine through the phenylalanine, the CDR3 covers 15 amino acids. Only the CDR3 region is kept as DNA, spanning 45 bases read in frame from base 1. V sheds 4 bases and J sheds 2 bases, leaving 14 bases between their ends. CDR1 and CDR2 (SGHDN, FVKESK) derive from the germline V gene. Joined to the reference TRBV14 and TRBJ1-2 proteins, this CDR3 gives the full variable domain: EAGVTQFPSHSVIEKGQTVTLRCDPISGHDNLYWYRRVMGKEIKFLLHFVKESKQDESGMPNNRFLAERTGGTYSTLKVQPAELEDSGVYFCASSPGEYPNYGYTFGSGTRLTVV.